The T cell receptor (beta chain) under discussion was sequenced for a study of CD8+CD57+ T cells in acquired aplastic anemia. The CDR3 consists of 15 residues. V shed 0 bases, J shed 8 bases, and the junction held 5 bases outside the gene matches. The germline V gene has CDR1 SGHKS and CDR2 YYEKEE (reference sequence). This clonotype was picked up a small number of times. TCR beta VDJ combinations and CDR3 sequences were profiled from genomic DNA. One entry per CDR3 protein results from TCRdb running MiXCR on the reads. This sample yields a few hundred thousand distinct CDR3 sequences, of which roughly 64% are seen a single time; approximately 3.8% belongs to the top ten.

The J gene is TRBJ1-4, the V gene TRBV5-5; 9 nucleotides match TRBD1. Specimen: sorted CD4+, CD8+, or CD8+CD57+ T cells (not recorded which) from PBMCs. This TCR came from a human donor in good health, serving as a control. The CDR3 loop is CASSLDGGQGEKLFF. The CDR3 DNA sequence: TGTGCCAGCAGCTTGGATGGGGGACAGGGCGAAAAACTGTTTTTT.